A single sample gave rise to the 4 T cell receptor beta chains below, sequenced in a study of blood T cell repertoires in COVID-19. Sequencing used immunoSEQ multiplex PCR; TCRdb keeps in-frame clones, though not all of them. Of about 110,000 clones listed, approximately 90% are singletons. Sequenced sample: peripheral blood. The receptor source for this set is a woman in her forties or fifties with acute or convalescent COVID-19.

This rearrangement joins TRBV28 to TRBJ2-7; tentatively, D is TRBD2 (6 bases). V was trimmed by 4 bases and J by 2 bases, leaving 18 bases between them. The CDR3 runs 16 residues. Germline CDR1 reads MDHEN; CDR2 reads SYDVKM. This chain's CDR3 is CASSSPGSGPPYEQYF. Here the CDR3 DNA reads TGTGCCAGCAGTTCCCCCGGGAGCGGGCCTCCCTACGAGCAGTACTTC.

V usage is TRBV19 and J usage is TRBJ1-1, with 9 bases lining up with TRBD1. CDR3 length: 17 amino acids. Germline CDR1 is LNHDA and CDR2 is SQIVND (reference sequence). V lost 1 base, J lost 4 bases, and 10 bases stayed unmatched. This CDR3 reads CASSIVGQGGVSTEAFF. Here the CDR3 DNA reads TGTGCCAGTAGTATAGTGGGACAGGGAGGCGTGAGCACTGAAGCTTTCTTT.

V is TRBV19 and J is TRBJ2-4, with 8 positions matching TRBD2. The CDR3 covers 16 residues. Germline V lookup: CDR1 LNHDA, CDR2 SQIVND (reference sequence). Unmatched junction bases numbered 5, after V lost 4 bases and J lost 0 bases. Here the CDR3 reads CASSTGGRLAKNIQYF. DNA for the CDR3: TGTGCCAGTAGTACGGGGGGGAGATTAGCCAAAAACATTCAGTACTTC.

This chain connects TRBV5-5 to TRBJ2-7; TRBD2 is a possible D gene (6 bases). The CDR3 is made up of 15 amino acids. Germline CDR1 and CDR2: SGHKS and YYEKEE (reference sequence). The V end was cut by 0 bases, the J end by 2 bases, with 12 bases between. CDR3 in amino acids: CASSLDGSGAYEQYF. CDR3 nucleotides: TGTGCCAGCAGCTTGGATGGGTCGGGGGCCTACGAGCAGTACTTC.